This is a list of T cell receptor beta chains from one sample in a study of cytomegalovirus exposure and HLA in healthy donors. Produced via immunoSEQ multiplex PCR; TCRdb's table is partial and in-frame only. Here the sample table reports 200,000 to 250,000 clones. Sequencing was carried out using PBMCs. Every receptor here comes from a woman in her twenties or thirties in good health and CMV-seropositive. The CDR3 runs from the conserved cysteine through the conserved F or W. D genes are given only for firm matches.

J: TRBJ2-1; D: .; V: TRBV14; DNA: TGTGCCAGCAGCTACTACCTACGGAATGAGCAGTTCTTC; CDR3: CASSYYLRNEQFF
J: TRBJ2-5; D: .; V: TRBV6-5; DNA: TGTGCCAGCAGTTACTCGCTAGCGATTCAAGAGACCCAGTACTTC; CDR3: CASSYSLAIQETQYF
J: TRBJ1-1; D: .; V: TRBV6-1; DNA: TGTGCCAGCAGTGAAGGGGTAAGAGGGACAACTTTCTTT; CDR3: CASSEGVRGTTFF
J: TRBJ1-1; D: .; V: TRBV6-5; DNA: TGTGCCAGCAGTTACGGCATCAGTGTCGCTGAAGCTTTCTTT; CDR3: CASSYGISVAEAFF
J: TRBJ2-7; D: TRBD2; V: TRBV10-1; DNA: TGCGCCAGCAGTGAGTCTACTAGCGGGGGGGTCTACGAGCAGTACTTC; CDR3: CASSESTSGGVYEQYF
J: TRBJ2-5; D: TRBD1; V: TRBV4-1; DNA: TGCGCCAGCAGCCTGCCGACAGGGGGCATAGAGACCCAGTACTTC; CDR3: CASSLPTGGIETQYF
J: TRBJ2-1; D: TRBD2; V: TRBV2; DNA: TGTGCCACGTCGACTAGCGGGAGGGCCCCCTACAATGAGCAGTTCTTC; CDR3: CATSTSGRAPYNEQFF
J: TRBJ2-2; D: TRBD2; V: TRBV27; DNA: TGTGCCAGCAGACTCGGGACTAGCGGAGCCGGGAATGCCGGGGAGCTGTTTTTT; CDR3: CASRLGTSGAGNAGELFF
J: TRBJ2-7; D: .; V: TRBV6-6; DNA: TGTGCCAGCAGTTATAGGAGCTCCTACGAGCAGTACTTC; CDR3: CASSYRSSYEQYF
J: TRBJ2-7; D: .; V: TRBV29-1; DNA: TGCAGCGTTGGTGGCAGCGAGCAGTACTTC; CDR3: CSVGGSEQYF
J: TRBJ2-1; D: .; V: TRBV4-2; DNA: TGTGCCAGCAGCCAAAACAGGGATGAGCAGTTCTTC; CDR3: CASSQNRDEQFF
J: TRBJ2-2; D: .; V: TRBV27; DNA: TGTGCCAGCAGTTTATTGGAGGTCCCGAACACCGGGGAGCTGTTTTTT; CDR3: CASSLLEVPNTGELFF
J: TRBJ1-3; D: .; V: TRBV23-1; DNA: TGCGCCAGCAGTCGGGGCAGTTCCCCCGTCCACTCTGGAAACACCATATATTTT; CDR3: CASSRGSSPVHSGNTIYF
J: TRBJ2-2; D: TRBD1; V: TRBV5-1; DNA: TGCGCCAGCAGCTCGGGACAGGGAGCCACCGGGGAGCTGTTTTTT; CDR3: CASSSGQGATGELFF
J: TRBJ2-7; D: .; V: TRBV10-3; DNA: TGTGCCATCACCACGTTCGTGGCAGGGCGCAGGGACGAGCAGTACTTC; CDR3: CAITTFVAGRRDEQYF
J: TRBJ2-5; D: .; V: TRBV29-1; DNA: TGCAGCGTTGCTGAACTAGCTGGAGAGACCCAGTACTTC; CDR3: CSVAELAGETQYF
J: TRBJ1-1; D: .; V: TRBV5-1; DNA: TGCGCCAGCAGCTTTGGCCCCGGCGGATCTGGAACTGAAGCTTTCTTT; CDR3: CASSFGPGGSGTEAFF
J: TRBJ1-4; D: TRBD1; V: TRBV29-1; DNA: TGCAGCGTTGCAGGGGGCGGGAGTGAAAAACTGTTTTTT; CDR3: CSVAGGGSEKLFF
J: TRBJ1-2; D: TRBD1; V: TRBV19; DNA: TGTGCCAGTAGTTCCCTCGGACAGGGCTCTGGCTACACCTTC; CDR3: CASSSLGQGSGYTF
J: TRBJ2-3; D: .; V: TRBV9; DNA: TGTGCCAGCAGCCAGACAGATACGCAGTATTTT; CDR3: CASSQTDTQYF
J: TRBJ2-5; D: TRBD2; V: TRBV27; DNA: TGTGCCAGCAGCCGCGGACTAGCGGGAAAAGAGACCCAGTACTTC; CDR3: CASSRGLAGKETQYF
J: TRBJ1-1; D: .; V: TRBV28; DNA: TGTGCCAGCAGTCCACCCGCTGGCGGGGTAGAGGACACTGAAGCTTTCTTT; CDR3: CASSPPAGGVEDTEAFF
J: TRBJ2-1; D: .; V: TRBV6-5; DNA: TGTGCCAGCAGTTACTCCCTGGGGCAGTACAATGAGCAGTTCTTC; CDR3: CASSYSLGQYNEQFF
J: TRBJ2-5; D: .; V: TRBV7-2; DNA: TGTGCCAGCAGCTTACTAGGAGGGGGCCTTAGAGAAGAGACCCAGTACTTC; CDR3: CASSLLGGGLREETQYF
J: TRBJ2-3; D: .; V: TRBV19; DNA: TGTGCCAGTAGTATAGGTGGCGGTAGCCCGCGATTT; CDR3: CASSIGGGSPRF
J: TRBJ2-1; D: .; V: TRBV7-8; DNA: TGTGCCAGCAGCACTAGCTCCCTCAATGAGCAGTTCTTC; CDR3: CASSTSSLNEQFF
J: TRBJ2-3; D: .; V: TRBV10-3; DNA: TGTGCCATCAGTGGGGCAGGGGGCACAGATACGCAGTATTTT; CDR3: CAISGAGGTDTQYF
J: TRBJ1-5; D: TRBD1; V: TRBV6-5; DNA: TGTGCCAGCAGTGCAGGGGGCTATCAGCCCCAGCATTTT; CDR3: CASSAGGYQPQHF
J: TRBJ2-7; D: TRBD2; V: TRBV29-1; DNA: TGCAGTTATAGCGGGATTGACGAGCAGTACTTC; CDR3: CSYSGIDEQYF
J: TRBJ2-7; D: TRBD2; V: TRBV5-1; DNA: TGCGCCAGCGGGGCGGTAGCGGGGTCCTACGAGCAGTACTTC; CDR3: CASGAVAGSYEQYF
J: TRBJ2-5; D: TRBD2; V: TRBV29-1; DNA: TGCAGCGTTCCGAGGGTAGCGGGAGGGGTTCAAGAGACCCAGTACTTC; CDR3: CSVPRVAGGVQETQYF
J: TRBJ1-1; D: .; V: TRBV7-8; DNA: TGTGCCAGCAGCCTAGTCTTCCTATCCCTAATGAACACTGAAGCTTTCTTT; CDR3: CASSLVFLSLMNTEAFF
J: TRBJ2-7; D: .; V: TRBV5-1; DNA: TGCGCCAGCAGCTTGGCCCAGCGTTACGAGCAGTACTTC; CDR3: CASSLAQRYEQYF
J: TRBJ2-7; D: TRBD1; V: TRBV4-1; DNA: TGCGCCAGCAGCCACCCCGGGACAGGGGACTCCTACGAGCAGTACTTC; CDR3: CASSHPGTGDSYEQYF
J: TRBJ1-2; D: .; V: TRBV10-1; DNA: TGCGCCAGCAGTGAGTTCCGGGACACCGAGAACTATGGCTACACCTTC; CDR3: CASSEFRDTENYGYTF
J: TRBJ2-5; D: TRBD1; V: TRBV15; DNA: TGTGCCACCAGCAGGGACAGGGCGCGAGAGACCCAGTACTTC; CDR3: CATSRDRARETQYF
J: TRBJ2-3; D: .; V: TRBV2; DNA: TGTGCCAGCAGGCCTCAGGGCATGGGAGGAGATACGCAGTATTTT; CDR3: CASRPQGMGGDTQYF
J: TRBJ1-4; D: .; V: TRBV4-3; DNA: TGCGCCAGCAGCCCCTGGGGGCGGGGGGCAAGTGATGAAAAACTGTTTTTT; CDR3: CASSPWGRGASDEKLFF
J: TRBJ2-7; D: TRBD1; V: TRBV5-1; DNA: TGCGCCAGCAGCCTAGGTGGGACAGGGGTCTACGAGCAGTACTTC; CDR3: CASSLGGTGVYEQYF
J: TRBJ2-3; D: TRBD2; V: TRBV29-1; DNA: TGCAGCGCCGCGGGCGCTAGCGGGAGCACAGATACGCAGTATTTT; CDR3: CSAAGASGSTDTQYF
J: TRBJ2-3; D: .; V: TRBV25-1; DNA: TGTGCCAGTACTACGGGGTGGGCGGGCGCAGATACGCAGTATTTT; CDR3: CASTTGWAGADTQYF
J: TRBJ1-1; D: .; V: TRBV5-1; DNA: TGCGCCAGCAGCTTTCTGGGCAGGGGTAACACTGAAGCTTTCTTT; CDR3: CASSFLGRGNTEAFF
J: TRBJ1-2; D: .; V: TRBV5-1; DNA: TGCGCCAGCAGCTTGGGGGGAGACTATGGCCACACCTTC; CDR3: CASSLGGDYGHTF
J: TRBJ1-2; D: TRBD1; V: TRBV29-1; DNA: TGCAGCGTTGAGGGTGTTAAATCGGGACAGCCTTTTTACTATGGCTACACCTTC; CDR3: CSVEGVKSGQPFYYGYTF
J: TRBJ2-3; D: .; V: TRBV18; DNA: TGTGCCAGCTCAACAGACACAGATACGCAGTATTTT; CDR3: CASSTDTDTQYF
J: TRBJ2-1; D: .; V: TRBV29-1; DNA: TGCAGCGTTGAAGATGCAAGGGGCAATGAGCAGTTCTTC; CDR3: CSVEDARGNEQFF
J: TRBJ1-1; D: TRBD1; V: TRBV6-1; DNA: TGTGCCAGCAGTGCGACAGGGGAGAGGACTGAAGCTTTCTTT; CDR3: CASSATGERTEAFF
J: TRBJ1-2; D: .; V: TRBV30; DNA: TGTGCCTGGAGCCCTATGGGAGGGAATGGCTACACCTTC; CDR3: CAWSPMGGNGYTF
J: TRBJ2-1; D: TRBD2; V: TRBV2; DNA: TGTGCCAGCAGTGAAGCGGGGGGAGGGACCCTCAATGAGCAGTTCTTC; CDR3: CASSEAGGGTLNEQFF
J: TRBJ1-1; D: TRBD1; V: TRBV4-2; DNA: TGTGCCAGCAGACCGGGACAGGGAAGGGGCACTGAAGCTTTCTTT; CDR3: CASRPGQGRGTEAFF
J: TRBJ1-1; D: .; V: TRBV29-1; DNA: TGCAGCGTTGACGGACTACGGGAGGACACTGAAGCTTTCTTT; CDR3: CSVDGLREDTEAFF
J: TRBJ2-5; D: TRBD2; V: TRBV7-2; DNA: TGTGCCAGCAGCCCGCAACTAGCGGGAAGTTCTGAGACCCAGTACTTC; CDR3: CASSPQLAGSSETQYF
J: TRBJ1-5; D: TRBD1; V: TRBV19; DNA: TGTGCCAGTAGTACCACGGGACAGTGGGAGCCCCAGCATTTT; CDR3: CASSTTGQWEPQHF
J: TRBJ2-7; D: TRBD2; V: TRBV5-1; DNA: TGCGCCAGCAGCTTGGCCGGGGGGTCCCCCTACGAGCAGTACTTC; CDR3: CASSLAGGSPYEQYF